Below, 3 T cell receptor beta chains from the same sample are listed, as sequenced in a study of blood T cell repertoires in COVID-19. The assay was immunoSEQ multiplex PCR, and TCRdb's table has in-frame clones only and misses some. Here the sample spans some 78,000 clones, 75% to 90% being singletons. The material sequenced was peripheral blood. The receptors were sampled from a man aged 65 to 85 with active or convalescent COVID-19.

The chain links TRBV5-1 to TRBJ1-4, with a possible D match to TRBD1 (5 bases). The V end lost 0 bases, the J end lost 6 bases, and 12 bases lay between the germline ends. The CDR3 contains 15 residues. CDR1 SGHRS and CDR2 YFSETQ come from the germline V gene. The CDR3 reads CASSLGLGRDEKLFF. The CDR3 DNA is TGCGCCAGCAGCTTGGGGTTGGGCAGGGATGAAAAACTGTTTTTT.

V usage is TRBV29-1 and J usage is TRBJ2-1; D gene uncertain. This CDR3 is built from 12 residues. The V end lost 3 bases, the J end lost 5 bases, and 8 bases lay between the germline ends. CDR1 SQVTM and CDR2 ANQGSEA come from the germline V gene. Here the CDR3 DNA reads TGCAGCGTTGAGCCAGGCAACAATGAGCAGTTCTTC. Its translation: CSVEPGNNEQFF.

The chain uses TRBV28 and TRBJ2-7; 7 bases match TRBD1. Germline values: CDR1 MDHEN, CDR2 SYDVKM. Trimming cost V 4 bases and J 6 bases; bases outside gene matches: 9. The length of the CDR3 is 14 residues. CDR3 DNA sequence: TGTGCCAGCAGTTCGTCCTACAGGGGTTCCGAGCAGTACTTC. This encodes CASSSSYRGSEQYF.